This T cell receptor (beta chain) came from a study of T cell responses to AZD1222 COVID-19 vaccine. This CDR3 spans 15 amino acids. The ends lost 4 bases at V and 9 bases at J; junction bases unmatched: 12. Per germline, CDR1 MNHEY and CDR2 SVGEGT. In this sample, this clone turned up once. Sequencing used immunoSEQ multiplex PCR; TCRdb keeps in-frame clones, though not all of them. The data hold 95,000 to 110,000 clones, with 89% observed a single time. The sequencing used peripheral blood, collected on day 0 of AZD1222 vaccination. This receptor was identified in an adult in good health. The rearrangement uses TRBV6-2 or TRBV6-3 and TRBJ2-1, with 7 positions matching TRBD2. The CDR3 spells CASSSIAGARSEQFF. The CDR3 nucleotides read TGTGCCAGCAGTTCGATAGCGGGTGCGCGAAGTGAGCAGTTCTTC.